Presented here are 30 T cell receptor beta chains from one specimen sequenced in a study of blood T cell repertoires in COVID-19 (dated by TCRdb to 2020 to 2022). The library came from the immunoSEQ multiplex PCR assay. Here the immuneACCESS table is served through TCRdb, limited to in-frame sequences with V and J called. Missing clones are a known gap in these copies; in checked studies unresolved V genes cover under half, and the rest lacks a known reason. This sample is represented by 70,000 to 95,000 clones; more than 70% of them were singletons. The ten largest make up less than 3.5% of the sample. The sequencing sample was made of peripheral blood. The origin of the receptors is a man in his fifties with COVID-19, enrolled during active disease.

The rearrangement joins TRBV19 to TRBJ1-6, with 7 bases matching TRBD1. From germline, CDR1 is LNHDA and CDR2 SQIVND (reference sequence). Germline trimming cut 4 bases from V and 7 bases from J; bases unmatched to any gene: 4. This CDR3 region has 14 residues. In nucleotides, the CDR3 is TGTGCCAGTAGTAACAGACAGGGAAATTCACCCCTCCACTTT. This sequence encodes CASSNRQGNSPLHF.

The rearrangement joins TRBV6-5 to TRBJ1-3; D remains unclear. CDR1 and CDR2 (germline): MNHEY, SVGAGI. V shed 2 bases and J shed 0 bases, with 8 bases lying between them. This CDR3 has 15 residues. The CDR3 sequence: CASSYEGLSGNTIYF. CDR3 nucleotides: TGTGCCAGCAGTTACGAGGGCCTCTCTGGAAACACCATATATTTT.

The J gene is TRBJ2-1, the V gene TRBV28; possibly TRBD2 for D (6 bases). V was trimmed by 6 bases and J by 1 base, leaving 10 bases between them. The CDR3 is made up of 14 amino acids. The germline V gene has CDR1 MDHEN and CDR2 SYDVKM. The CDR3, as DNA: TGTGCCAGCAGGGGTGCGGGGTCCTACAATGAGCAGTTCTTC. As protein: CASRGAGSYNEQFF.

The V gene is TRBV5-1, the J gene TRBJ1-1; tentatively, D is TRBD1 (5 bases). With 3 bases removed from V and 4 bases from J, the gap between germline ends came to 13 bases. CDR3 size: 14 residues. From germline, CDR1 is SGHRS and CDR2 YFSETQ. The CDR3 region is CASSSGEGGTEAFF. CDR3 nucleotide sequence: TGCGCCAGCAGCTCGGGGGAGGGTGGCACTGAAGCTTTCTTT.

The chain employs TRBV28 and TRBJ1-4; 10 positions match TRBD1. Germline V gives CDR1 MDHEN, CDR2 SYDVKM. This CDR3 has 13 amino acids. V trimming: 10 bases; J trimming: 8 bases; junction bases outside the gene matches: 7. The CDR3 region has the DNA TGTGCCACCCGTCGGACAGGGGGAGAAAAACTGTTTTTT. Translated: CATRRTGGEKLFF.

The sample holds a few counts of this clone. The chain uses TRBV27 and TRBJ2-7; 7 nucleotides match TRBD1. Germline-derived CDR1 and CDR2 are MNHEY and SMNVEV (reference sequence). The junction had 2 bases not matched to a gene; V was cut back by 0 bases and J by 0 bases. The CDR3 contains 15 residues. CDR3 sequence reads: CASSLSGTVSYEQYF. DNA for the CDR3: TGTGCCAGCAGTTTATCCGGGACAGTCTCCTACGAGCAGTACTTC.

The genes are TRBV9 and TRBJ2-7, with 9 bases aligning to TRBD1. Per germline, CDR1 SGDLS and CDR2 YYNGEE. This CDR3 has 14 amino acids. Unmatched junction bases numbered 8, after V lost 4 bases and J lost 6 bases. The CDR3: CASSTWTGEGEQYF. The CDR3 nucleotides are TGTGCCAGCAGCACCTGGACAGGGGAGGGCGAGCAGTACTTC.

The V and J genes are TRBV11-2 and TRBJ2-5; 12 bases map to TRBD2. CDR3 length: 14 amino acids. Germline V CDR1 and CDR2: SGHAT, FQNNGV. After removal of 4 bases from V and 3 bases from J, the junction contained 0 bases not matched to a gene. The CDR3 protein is CASSWTSGEETQYF. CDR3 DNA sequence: TGTGCCAGCAGCTGGACTAGCGGGGAAGAGACCCAGTACTTC.

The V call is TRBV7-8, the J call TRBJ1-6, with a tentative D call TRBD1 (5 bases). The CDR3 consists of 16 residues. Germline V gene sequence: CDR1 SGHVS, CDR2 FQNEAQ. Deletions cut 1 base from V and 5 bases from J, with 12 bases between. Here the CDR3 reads CASSLEAGMNNSPLHF. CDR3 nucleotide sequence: TGTGCCAGCAGCTTAGAGGCAGGGATGAATAATTCACCCCTCCACTTT.

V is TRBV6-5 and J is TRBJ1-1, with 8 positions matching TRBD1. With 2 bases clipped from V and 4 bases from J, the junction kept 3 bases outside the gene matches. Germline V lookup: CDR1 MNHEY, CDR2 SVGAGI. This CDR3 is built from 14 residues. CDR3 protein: CASSYTTGGTEAFF. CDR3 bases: TGTGCCAGCAGTTACACTACAGGGGGCACTGAAGCTTTCTTT.

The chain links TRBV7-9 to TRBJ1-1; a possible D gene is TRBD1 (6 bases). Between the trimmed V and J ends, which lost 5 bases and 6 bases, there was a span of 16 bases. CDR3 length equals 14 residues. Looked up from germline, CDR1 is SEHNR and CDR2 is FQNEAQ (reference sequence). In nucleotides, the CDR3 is TGTGCCAGCAGCCGCTCTGACAGGAAAGCTGAAGCTTTCTTT. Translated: CASSRSDRKAEAFF.

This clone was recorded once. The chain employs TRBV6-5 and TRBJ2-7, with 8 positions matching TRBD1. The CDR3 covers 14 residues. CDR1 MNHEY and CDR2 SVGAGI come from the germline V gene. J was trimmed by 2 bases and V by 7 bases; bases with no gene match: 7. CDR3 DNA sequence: TGTGCCAGCAAAGTGGACAGGGTCACCTACGAGCAGTACTTC. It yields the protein CASKVDRVTYEQYF.

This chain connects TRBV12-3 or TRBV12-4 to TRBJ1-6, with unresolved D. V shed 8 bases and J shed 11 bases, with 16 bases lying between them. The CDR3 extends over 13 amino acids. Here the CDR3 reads CASSPVGRAPLHF. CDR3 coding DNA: TGTGCCAGCTCCCCTGTGGGGAGGGCACCCCTCCACTTT.

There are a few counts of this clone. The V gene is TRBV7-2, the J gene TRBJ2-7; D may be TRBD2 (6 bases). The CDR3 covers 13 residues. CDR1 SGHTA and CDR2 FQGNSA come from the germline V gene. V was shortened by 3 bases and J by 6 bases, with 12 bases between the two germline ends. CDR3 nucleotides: TGTGCCAGCAGCTTTGGTCTAGCGTTCGAGCAGTACTTC. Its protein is CASSFGLAFEQYF.

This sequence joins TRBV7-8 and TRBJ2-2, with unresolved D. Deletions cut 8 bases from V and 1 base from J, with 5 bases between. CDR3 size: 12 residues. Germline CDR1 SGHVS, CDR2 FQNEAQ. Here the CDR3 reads CASGRNTGELFF. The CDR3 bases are TGTGCCAGCGGCAGGAACACCGGGGAGCTGTTTTTT.

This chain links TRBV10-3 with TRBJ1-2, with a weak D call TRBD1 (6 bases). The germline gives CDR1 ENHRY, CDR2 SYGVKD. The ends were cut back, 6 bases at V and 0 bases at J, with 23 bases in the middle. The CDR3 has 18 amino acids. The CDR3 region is CAISAYARTEQANYGYTF. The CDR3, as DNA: TGTGCCATCAGCGCCTACGCACGGACAGAGCAAGCTAACTATGGCTACACCTTC.

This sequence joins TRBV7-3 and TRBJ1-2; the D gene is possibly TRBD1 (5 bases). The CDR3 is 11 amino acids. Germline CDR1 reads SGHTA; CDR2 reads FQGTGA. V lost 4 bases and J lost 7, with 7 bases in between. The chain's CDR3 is CASSSGGGYTF. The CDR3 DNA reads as TGTGCCAGCAGCTCCGGGGGTGGCTACACCTTC.

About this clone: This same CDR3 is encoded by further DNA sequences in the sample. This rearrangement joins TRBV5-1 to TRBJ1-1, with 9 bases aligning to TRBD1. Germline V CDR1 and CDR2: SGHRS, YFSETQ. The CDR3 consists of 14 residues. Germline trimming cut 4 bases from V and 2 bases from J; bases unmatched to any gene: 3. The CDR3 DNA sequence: TGCGCCAGCAGCCCGGGACAGGGTAACACTGAAGCTTTCTTT. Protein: CASSPGQGNTEAFF.

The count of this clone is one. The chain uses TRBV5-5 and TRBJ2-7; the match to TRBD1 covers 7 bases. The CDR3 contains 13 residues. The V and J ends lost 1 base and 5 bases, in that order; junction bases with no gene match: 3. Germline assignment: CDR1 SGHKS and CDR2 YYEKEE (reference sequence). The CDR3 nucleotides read TGTGCCAGCAGCTTGCTCAGGGGGAACGAGCAGTACTTC. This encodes CASSLLRGNEQYF.

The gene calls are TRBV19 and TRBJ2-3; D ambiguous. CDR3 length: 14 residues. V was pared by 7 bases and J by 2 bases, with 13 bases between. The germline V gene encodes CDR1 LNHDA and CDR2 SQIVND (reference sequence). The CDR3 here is CASIGPQATDTQYF. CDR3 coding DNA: TGTGCCAGTATAGGCCCCCAGGCCACAGATACGCAGTATTTT.

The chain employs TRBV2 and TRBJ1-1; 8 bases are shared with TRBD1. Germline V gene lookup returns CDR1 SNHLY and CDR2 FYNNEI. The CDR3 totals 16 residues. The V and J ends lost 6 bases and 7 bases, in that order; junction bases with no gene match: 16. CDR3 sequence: CASREREWTGFDEAFF. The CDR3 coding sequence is TGTGCCAGCAGAGAACGCGAATGGACAGGGTTTGATGAAGCTTTCTTT.

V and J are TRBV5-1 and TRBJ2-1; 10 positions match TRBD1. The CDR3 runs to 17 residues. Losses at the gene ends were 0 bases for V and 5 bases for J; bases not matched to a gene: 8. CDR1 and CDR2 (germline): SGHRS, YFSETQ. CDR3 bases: TGCGCCAGCAGCTTGGAAGCCGGGACAGGGGCGAACAATGAGCAGTTCTTC. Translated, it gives CASSLEAGTGANNEQFF.

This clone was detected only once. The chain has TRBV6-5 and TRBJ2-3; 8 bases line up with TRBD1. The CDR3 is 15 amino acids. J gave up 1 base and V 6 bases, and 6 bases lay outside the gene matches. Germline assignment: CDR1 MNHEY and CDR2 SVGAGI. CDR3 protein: CASSFGTGGTDTQYF. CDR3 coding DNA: TGTGCCAGCAGCTTCGGGACAGGTGGCACAGATACGCAGTATTTT.

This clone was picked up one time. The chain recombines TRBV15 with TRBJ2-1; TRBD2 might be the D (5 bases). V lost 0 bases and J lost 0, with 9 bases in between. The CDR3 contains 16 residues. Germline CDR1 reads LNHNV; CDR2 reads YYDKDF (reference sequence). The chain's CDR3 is CATSRDRGSSYNEQFF. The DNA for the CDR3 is TGTGCCACCAGCAGAGATCGAGGGAGCTCCTACAATGAGCAGTTCTTC. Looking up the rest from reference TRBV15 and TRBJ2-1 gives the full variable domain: DAMVIQNPRYQVTQFGKPVTLSCSQTLNHNVMYWYQQKSSQAPKLLFHYYDKDFNNEADTPDNFQSRRPNTSFCFLDIRSPGLGDTAMYLCATSRDRGSSYNEQFFGPGTRLTVL.

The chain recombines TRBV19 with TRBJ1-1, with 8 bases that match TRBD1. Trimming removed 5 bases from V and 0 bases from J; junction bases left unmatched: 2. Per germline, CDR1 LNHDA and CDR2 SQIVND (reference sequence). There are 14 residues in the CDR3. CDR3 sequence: CASSGDRLNTEAFF. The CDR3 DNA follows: TGTGCCAGTAGTGGGGACAGGCTGAACACTGAAGCTTTCTTT.

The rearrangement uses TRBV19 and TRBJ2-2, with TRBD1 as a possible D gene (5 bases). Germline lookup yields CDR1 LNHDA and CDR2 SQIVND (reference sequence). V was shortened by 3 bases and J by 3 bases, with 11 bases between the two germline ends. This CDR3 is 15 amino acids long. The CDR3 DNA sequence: TGTGCCAGTAGTATTGCAGGGTTGGACACCGGGGAGCTGTTTTTT. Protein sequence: CASSIAGLDTGELFF.

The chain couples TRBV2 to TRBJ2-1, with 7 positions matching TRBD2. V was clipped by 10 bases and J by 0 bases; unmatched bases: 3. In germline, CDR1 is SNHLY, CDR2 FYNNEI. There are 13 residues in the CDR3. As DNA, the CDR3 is TGTGCCACTGGGGACTACTCCTACAATGAGCAGTTCTTC. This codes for CATGDYSYNEQFF.

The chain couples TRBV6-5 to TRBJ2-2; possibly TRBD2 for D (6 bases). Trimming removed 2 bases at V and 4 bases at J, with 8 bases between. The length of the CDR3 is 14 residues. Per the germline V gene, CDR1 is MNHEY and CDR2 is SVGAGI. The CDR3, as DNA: TGTGCCAGCAGTTACGGGGGGAGCACCGGGGAGCTGTTTTTT. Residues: CASSYGGSTGELFF.

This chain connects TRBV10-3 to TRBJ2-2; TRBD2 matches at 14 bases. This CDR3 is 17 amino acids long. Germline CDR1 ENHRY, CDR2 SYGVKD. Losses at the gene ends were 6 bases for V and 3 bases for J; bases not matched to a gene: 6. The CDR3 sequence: CAISRTSGGSDTGELFF. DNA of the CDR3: TGTGCCATCAGCCGGACTAGCGGGGGGTCCGACACCGGGGAGCTGTTTTTT.

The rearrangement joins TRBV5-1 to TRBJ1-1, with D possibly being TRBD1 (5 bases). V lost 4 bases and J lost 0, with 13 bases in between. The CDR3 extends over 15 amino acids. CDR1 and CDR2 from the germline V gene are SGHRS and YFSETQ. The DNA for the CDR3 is TGCGCCAGCAGCGAATTGACAGACATGAACACTGAAGCTTTCTTT. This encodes CASSELTDMNTEAFF.